These T cell receptor beta chains were read from a single sample in a study of vaccination effects on CD4 cells after COVID-19. These receptors have no identified antigens. Measured with immunoSEQ multiplex PCR; TCRdb has only the in-frame clones, and not every one. Among under 35,000 clones, approximately 78% were seen once, and the ten largest hold around 26%. The sequencing here drew on CD4+ T cells from PBMCs cultured with a peptide pool, taken before COVID-19 vaccination. The receptor source for this set is a human donor who had a prior SARS-CoV-2 infection. CDR3s include the opening cysteine and the closing phenylalanine or tryptophan. D genes are given only for firm matches. Size tells how often a clone was seen (once, few, many) or the class of an expanded clone, and some rows leave it out.

CDR3 DNA	CDR3 protein	D gene	clone size	V gene	J gene
TGTGCCAGCAGTGTCGGGCGGACACCCCGTGGGCAGTTCTTC	CASSVGRTPRGQFF	.	.	TRBV2	TRBJ2-1
TGTGCCAGCAGCTTGGGGGAGGTCGGATCACCCCTCCACTTT	CASSLGEVGSPLHF	.	.	TRBV7-8	TRBJ1-6
TGTGCCAGCTCACCACTAGCTGGGAACACCGGGGAGCTGTTTTTT	CASSPLAGNTGELFF	.	.	TRBV18	TRBJ2-2
TGTGCCAGCAGCTCCCAGCGCGGACTAGCGGACACAGATACGCAGTATTTT	CASSSQRGLADTDTQYF	TRBD2	.	TRBV7-2	TRBJ2-3
TGTGCCAGCAGTTTCACCAGGGCCAACGTCCTGACTTTC	CASSFTRANVLTF	.	few	TRBV12-3/TRBV12-4	TRBJ2-6
TGTGCCAGCATCCTCATCGCCCCGGGACAGGGATTTATGGGAACTGAAGCTTTCTTT	CASILIAPGQGFMGTEAFF	TRBD1	.	TRBV2	TRBJ1-1
TGTGCCAGCAGCCAAGTGGGGTGGGGGGGAGGAGATACGCAGTATTTT	CASSQVGWGGGDTQYF	TRBD2	.	TRBV3-1/TRBV3-2	TRBJ2-3
TGTGCCAGCAGCGTAGTTGGTAGCGGGAGTTCCCATGAGCAGTTCTTC	CASSVVGSGSSHEQFF	TRBD2	.	TRBV9	TRBJ2-1
TGTGCCAGCAGCCAAAGCGGTGGGGTTGGTGAGCAGTTCTTC	CASSQSGGVGEQFF	.	.	TRBV4-2	TRBJ2-1
TGCGCCAGCAGCCCGAGAATTGCTGCCTTTCGAGGCTACACCTTC	CASSPRIAAFRGYTF	.	.	TRBV10-1	TRBJ1-2
TGTGCCAGCAGCCCGGGACTAGCGGCGGGGTTCGGACACGAGCAGTACTTC	CASSPGLAAGFGHEQYF	TRBD2	.	TRBV7-2	TRBJ2-7
TGTGCCAGCAGCCAATGGGGGGCCGGCAATGAGCAGTTCTTC	CASSQWGAGNEQFF	.	.	TRBV14	TRBJ2-1
TGTGCCAGCAGCCAGAGGACAGCTGCAACTAATGAAAAACTGTTTTTT	CASSQRTAATNEKLFF	.	.	TRBV7-9	TRBJ1-4
TGTGCCAGCAGCTCTCCGACAGCCGCCTGGGGCTACACCTTC	CASSSPTAAWGYTF	.	.	TRBV11-1	TRBJ1-2
TGTGCCAGCAGCCGAGGGCACCATAATTCACCCCTCCACTTT	CASSRGHHNSPLHF	.	.	TRBV11-2	TRBJ1-6
TGTGCCAGCAGCATTATTCCGGGACAGGGCGGTTCACCCCTCCACTTT	CASSIIPGQGGSPLHF	TRBD1	.	TRBV7-9	TRBJ1-6
TGTGCCAGCAGGCGGACAGGGGCCGCTGAAGCTTTCTTT	CASRRTGAAEAFF	TRBD1	.	TRBV6-5	TRBJ1-1
TGTGCCAGCAGCCACCTGTCAGCGGGAGCCAAAAACATTCAGTACTTC	CASSHLSAGAKNIQYF	.	.	TRBV11-2	TRBJ2-4
TGTGCCAGCAGTGAGCGGACTTTTTCGGGGGGCGACGAGCAGTACTTC	CASSERTFSGGDEQYF	.	.	TRBV6-1	TRBJ2-7
TGCGCCAGCAGCTTGGGCAGCACCGGGGAGCTGTTTTTT	CASSLGSTGELFF	.	.	TRBV5-1	TRBJ2-2
TGTGCCACCAGCAGAGAGCGAGCGGGAGGGAAGCAGAACTTC	CATSRERAGGKQNF	TRBD2	.	TRBV15	TRBJ2-7
TGCGCCAGCAGCTTGGACAGGGTTGGTGAGCAGTTCTTC	CASSLDRVGEQFF	.	.	TRBV5-1	TRBJ2-1
TGTGCCAGTAGTATGAGGCGGGCCACAGATACGCAGTATTTT	CASSMRRATDTQYF	.	.	TRBV19	TRBJ2-3
TGTGCCAGCATCGCCATAGCGGGGCGGAACACCGGGGAGCTGTTTTTT	CASIAIAGRNTGELFF	TRBD2	.	TRBV27	TRBJ2-2
TGTGCCAGCAGTTACACCGGGACAGTTGCTGGCTACACCTTC	CASSYTGTVAGYTF	TRBD1	.	TRBV6-5	TRBJ1-2
TGTGCTAGCAGCCCGTCGCTAGCGGGGGGAGCAGAGACCCAGTACTTC	CASSPSLAGGAETQYF	TRBD2	once	TRBV7-7	TRBJ2-5
TGTGCCAGTAGGACCCAAACAGGGGTGAACTATGGCTACACCTTC	CASRTQTGVNYGYTF	TRBD1	.	TRBV19	TRBJ1-2
TGTGCCAGTAGTATTGTTCAGGGGCATAGCAATCAGCCCCAGCATTTT	CASSIVQGHSNQPQHF	.	.	TRBV19	TRBJ1-5
TGCGCCAGCAGCCAGATAAACATACTAGCGTTCGGTACCCAGTACTTC	CASSQINILAFGTQYF	TRBD2	.	TRBV4-1	TRBJ2-5
TGTGCCAGCTCCGGACAGTCGAACACTGAAGCTTTCTTT	CASSGQSNTEAFF	.	.	TRBV18	TRBJ1-1
TGTGCCAGCAGCCAAGATTATAGATACGAGCAGTACTTC	CASSQDYRYEQYF	.	.	TRBV14	TRBJ2-7
TGTGCCAGCAGTCCCGCAGGGGGCACGCAGTATTTT	CASSPAGGTQYF	TRBD1	.	TRBV6-5	TRBJ2-3
TGTGCCAGCAGATATCGACAGGGTTGGCAGCCCCAGCATTTT	CASRYRQGWQPQHF	TRBD1	few	TRBV6-6	TRBJ1-5
TGTGCCAGCAGTTTGGGAGTGTATTATGGCTACACCTTC	CASSLGVYYGYTF	.	few	TRBV12-3/TRBV12-4	TRBJ1-2
TGTGCCAGCAGCCAATTAAGAGTCGGCGATACGCAGTATTTT	CASSQLRVGDTQYF	.	.	TRBV14	TRBJ2-3
TGCGCCAGCAGCCGGGACAGGGGCGAGCAGTACTTC	CASSRDRGEQYF	TRBD1	once	TRBV5-1	TRBJ2-7
TGTGCCACCAGTAGGCGACAGGGTGCTCGGTACCAAGAGACCCAGTACTTC	CATSRRQGARYQETQYF	TRBD1	.	TRBV19	TRBJ2-5
TGTGCCACCGCCAAGACAGGAGAGACCCAGTACTTC	CATAKTGETQYF	.	.	TRBV24-1	TRBJ2-5
TGCGCCAGCGAAAAGGGCGGTGGGACAGATACGCAGTATTTT	CASEKGGGTDTQYF	.	few	TRBV5-1	TRBJ2-3
TGTGCCAGCAGCTTATTAGGGGGACAGGTAACCTACGAGCAGTACTTC	CASSLLGGQVTYEQYF	TRBD1	.	TRBV7-2	TRBJ2-7
TGTGCCAGCAGTTCCACGAAGGGCCGGACAGTTAGAAGGTTCGCTGAAGCTTTCTTT	CASSSTKGRTVRRFAEAFF	.	.	TRBV28	TRBJ1-1
TGCGCCAGCAGCCCGGACAGACTTAACTATGGCTACACCTTC	CASSPDRLNYGYTF	.	.	TRBV5-1	TRBJ1-2
TGTGCCAGCAGTTACTCTAGGGCCTACGAGCAGTACTTC	CASSYSRAYEQYF	.	.	TRBV6-5	TRBJ2-7
TGTGCCAGCAGCCAGGGAAATCAGCCCCAGCATTTT	CASSQGNQPQHF	.	.	TRBV6-5	TRBJ1-5
TGTGCCAGCAGCATAGGAGTCGGGTCTTATGAAAAACTGTTTTTT	CASSIGVGSYEKLFF	.	.	TRBV6-5	TRBJ1-4
TGTGCCAGCAGCTTACTAGCGGGAGCTGAGACCCAGTACTTC	CASSLLAGAETQYF	TRBD2	.	TRBV5-6	TRBJ2-5
TGTGCCAGCAGTTACCGACAGGAGGTCTACGAGCAGTACTTC	CASSYRQEVYEQYF	.	.	TRBV6-5	TRBJ2-7